This entry lists 8 T cell receptor beta chains sequenced from one sample in a study of cytotoxic CD8 clonotypes in ibrutinib-treated CLL. Data came from immunoSEQ multiplex PCR; TCRdb stores just in-frame clones and leaves some out. The table includes 200,000 or so clones, 70% detected once. This sample comprised PBMCs, obtained after 12 months of ibrutinib treatment. These receptors were obtained from a human donor with chronic lymphocytic leukemia.

The CDR3 DNA reads TGCGCCAGCAGCCGAAACGGGGGGCCTAACACCGGGGAGCTGTTTTTT. Amino acids: CASSRNGGPNTGELFF. V is TRBV5-1 and J is TRBJ2-2, with D possibly being TRBD2 (7 bases). The CDR3 consists of 16 residues. V lost 4 bases to trimming and J lost 2 bases, with 15 bases between them. Germline-derived CDR1 and CDR2 are SGHRS and YFSETQ.

The rearrangement joins TRBV19 to TRBJ2-3; D is perhaps TRBD2 (6 bases). V was trimmed by 3 bases and J by 6 bases, leaving 10 bases between them. Germline V gene lookup returns CDR1 LNHDA and CDR2 SQIVND (reference sequence). The CDR3 is 13 amino acids. CDR3 region: CASSIQDYDTQYF. The CDR3 DNA reads TGTGCCAGTAGTATTCAGGACTATGATACGCAGTATTTT. The entire variable domain, with the rest obtained from reference TRBV19 and TRBJ2-3, is as follows: DGGITQSPKYLFRKEGQNVTLSCEQNLNHDAMYWYRQDPGQGLRLIYYSQIVNDFQKGDIAEGYSVSREKKESFPLTVTSAQKNPTAFYLCASSIQDYDTQYFGPGTRLTVL.

The chain has TRBV29-1 and TRBJ1-4; D remains ambiguous. CDR3 length: 11 amino acids. V was trimmed by 3 bases and J by 6 bases, leaving 5 bases between them. The V gene's germline CDR1 is SQVTM and CDR2 ANQGSEA. As DNA, the CDR3 is TGCAGCGTTGACACCTATGAAAAACTGTTTTTT. It specifies CSVDTYEKLFF.

With regard to this clone: This may come from a read error, since a much larger clone is one base off. The sample carries other DNA sequences with the same CDR3. The gene calls are TRBV5-1 and TRBJ2-6, with TRBD1 identical over 7 bases. This CDR3 spans 15 amino acids. Germline V CDR1 and CDR2: SGHRS, YFSETQ. V trimming: 2 bases; J trimming: 2 bases; junction bases outside the gene matches: 1. The CDR3 DNA is TGCGCCAGCAGCTTTACAGGGGCTGGGGCCAACGTCCTGACTTTC. Its protein product is CASSFTGAGANVLTF. Together with reference TRBV5-1 and TRBJ2-6, the CDR3 gives the full variable domain: KAGVTQTPRYLIKTRGQQVTLSCSPISGHRSVSWYQQTPGQGLQFLFEYFSETQRNKGNFPGRFSGRQFSNSRSEMNVSTLELGDSALYLCASSFTGAGANVLTFGAGSRLTVL.

V usage is TRBV5-4 and J usage is TRBJ2-3; the D gene is possibly TRBD2 (6 bases). The CDR3 totals 14 residues. Germline CDR1 reads SGHNT; CDR2 reads YYREEE (reference sequence). Trimming stripped 4 bases from V and 1 base from J, with 10 bases between. The CDR3 loop is CASSTGTRTDTQYF. The DNA of the CDR3 is TGTGCCAGCAGCACCGGGACTCGCACAGATACGCAGTATTTT.

The chain is built from TRBV7-2 and TRBJ1-5; D might be TRBD1 (5 bases). The CDR3 has 15 amino acids. V was clipped by 7 bases and J by 0 bases, with 13 bases between them. Germline-derived CDR1 and CDR2 are SGHTA and FQGNSA. The chain's CDR3 is CASKSDGHSNQPQHF. The DNA for the CDR3 is TGTGCCAGCAAGTCGGACGGACATAGCAATCAGCCCCAGCATTTT.

This clone was found a few times. The V call is TRBV7-2, the J call TRBJ1-2, with a possible D match to TRBD1 (6 bases). V shed 5 bases and J shed 5 bases, with 21 bases lying between them. CDR1 and CDR2 (germline): SGHTA, FQGNSA. This CDR3 is 16 amino acids long. The CDR3 bases are TGTGCCAGCAGCCATACCCGGGACACCCCGGGGTATGGCTACACCTTC. This sequence encodes CASSHTRDTPGYGYTF.

The V and J genes are TRBV19 and TRBJ1-1, with unresolved D. V was clipped by 2 bases and J by 1 base, with 8 bases between them. In germline, CDR1 is LNHDA, CDR2 SQIVND (reference sequence). The length of the CDR3 is 14 residues. Here the CDR3 DNA reads TGTGCCAGTAGTATAAAGGACTGGAACACTGAAGCTTTCTTT. It yields the protein CASSIKDWNTEAFF.